This TCR beta chain emerged from a study of OX40 agonist ivuxolimab in advanced cancers. Turning to the study itself: Patients treated during dose escalation were battling hepatocellular carcinoma, melanoma, renal cell or head and neck cancer.

Sampled blood was obtained at baseline, cycle 4 day 1, and cycle 7 day 1. Here immunoSEQ multiplex PCR was the method, and the copy in TCRdb shows in-frame clones only, minus some. The table lists 35,000 to 50,000 clones, 75% to 85% of them singletons. From germline, CDR1 is MNHNY and CDR2 SVGAGI (reference sequence). The CDR3 runs 13 residues. V trimming: 4 bases; J trimming: 2 bases; junction bases outside the gene matches: 1. The material was CD4+ or CD8+ T cells sorted from blood, obtained in a trial of the OX40 agonist ivuxolimab. The TCR sequence derives from an adult with an advanced solid tumor such as melanoma, head and neck, liver or kidney cancer. V usage is TRBV6-6 and J usage is TRBJ2-7; 8 bases fit TRBD2. Here the CDR3 DNA reads TGTGCCAGCAGTTCGGGGGGGCCCTACGAGCAGTACTTC. Its protein is CASSSGGPYEQYF.